One and the same sample provided the 21 T cell receptor beta chains below, sequenced in a study of human T cells and chemical hapten exposure. TCRdb itself ran the RACE reads through MiXCR, one entry per CDR3 protein. The sample yields approximately 82,000 distinct CDR3 sequences, about 10% seen once. Documented time point: patch test 1, 2 weeks after DPC sensitization. Treatment specified: therapeutic diphenylcyclopropenone sensitization with weekly scalp DPC. The sequencing here drew on whole blood, taken in connection with sensitization to the hapten diphenylcyclopropenone (DPC). Receptors originate from a man aged 40-50 years with alopecia areata. Some clones in this sample may be carry-over from other donors' samples.

The V gene is TRBV29-1, the J gene TRBJ2-1; no definite D call. Per germline, CDR1 SQVTM and CDR2 ANQGSEA. Between the trimmed V and J ends, which lost 7 bases and 4 bases, there was a span of 11 bases. The CDR3 has 12 residues. The CDR3: CSALSGYNEQFF. The CDR3 DNA follows: TGCAGCGCCCTTTCCGGTTACAATGAGCAGTTCTTC.

In its sample, this clonotype was seen a few times. J is TRBJ2-7 and V is TRBV6-2 or TRBV6-3; 13 bases align to TRBD2. This CDR3 comprises 15 residues. The trim removed 4 bases at V and 5 bases at J, leaving 5 bases unmatched. Germline V lookup: CDR1 MNHEY, CDR2 SVGEGT. The CDR3 protein is CASSSGTSGNNEQYF. CDR3 DNA: TGTGCCAGCAGTTCTGGGACTAGCGGGAATAACGAGCAGTACTTC.

The V and J genes are TRBV7-9 and TRBJ2-5; the D gene is possibly TRBD1 (5 bases). Germline V gene sequence: CDR1 SEHNR, CDR2 FQNEAQ (reference sequence). This CDR3 comprises 15 residues. The germline V and J ends were trimmed by 1 base and 5 bases, with 14 bases remaining between them. CDR3 sequence (DNA): TGTGCCAGCAGCTTAGTCAGGGTGCGATTTGAGACCCAGTACTTC. Residues: CASSLVRVRFETQYF.

This clonotype has just a few counts. The chain uses TRBV7-3 and TRBJ2-1, with D unclear. V lost 2 bases to trimming and J lost 4 bases, with 6 bases between them. This CDR3 spans 13 amino acids. The germline V gene encodes CDR1 SGHTA and CDR2 FQGTGA. The CDR3 here is CASSLYGYNEQFF. As DNA, the CDR3 is TGTGCCAGCAGCTTATACGGTTACAATGAGCAGTTCTTC.

Ten or more counts support this clonotype. The gene calls are TRBV20-1 and TRBJ1-3; the D is unclear. Germline assignment: CDR1 DFQATT and CDR2 SNEGSKA (reference sequence). The CDR3 is made up of 20 amino acids. Between the trimmed V and J ends, which lost 0 bases and 0 bases, there was a span of 24 bases. CDR3 nucleotide sequence: TGCAGTGCTAGAGATCGGGGAAAGACGGGTCCTTTCAACTCTGGAAACACCATATATTTT. It codes for CSARDRGKTGPFNSGNTIYF.

The V call is TRBV20-1, the J call TRBJ2-1; D is possibly TRBD2 (6 bases). V lost 5 bases and J 0 bases, leaving 11 bases between the germline ends. Germline CDR1 reads DFQATT; CDR2 reads SNEGSKA (reference sequence). This CDR3 has 14 amino acids. This CDR3 reads CSARSGSSYNEQFF. CDR3 nucleotides: TGCAGTGCTCGTAGCGGAAGCTCCTACAATGAGCAGTTCTTC.

This clonotype was counted only a few times. The chain combines TRBV6-1 with TRBJ1-6; D unresolved. Trimming left V 1 base short and J 4 bases short, with 11 bases between. The germline V gene encodes CDR1 MNHNS and CDR2 SASEGT. The CDR3 length is 16 residues. CDR3 bases: TGTGCCAGCAGTGAAGATTTTGGGCAGTATAATTCACCCCTCCACTTT. Translation gives CASSEDFGQYNSPLHF.

A few counts support this clonotype. V and J are TRBV2 and TRBJ2-3, with TRBD2 matching over 7 bases. The length of the CDR3 is 17 residues. The trim removed 8 bases at V and 0 bases at J, leaving 14 bases unmatched. Germline V gene data show CDR1 as SNHLY and CDR2 as FYNNEI. CDR3 coding DNA: TGTGCCAGCGGACTATTCAGGCTAGCGGTTAGCACAGATACGCAGTATTTT. As protein: CASGLFRLAVSTDTQYF.

This clonotype was counted between two and nine times. The chain is built from TRBV20-1 and TRBJ1-1; D remains ambiguous. Trimming stripped 5 bases from V and 3 bases from J, with 13 bases between. Looked up from germline, CDR1 is DFQATT and CDR2 is SNEGSKA (reference sequence). The CDR3 is made up of 13 amino acids. The CDR3 coding sequence is TGCAGTGCTCCCCGGGATTGGGACACTGAAGCTTTCTTT. Translation gives CSAPRDWDTEAFF.

The rearrangement joins TRBV7-9 to TRBJ2-7; D is ambiguous. Trimming shortened V by 5 bases and J by 0 bases, and 11 bases separated the two germline ends. Germline loops: CDR1 SEHNR, CDR2 FQNEAQ (reference sequence). CDR3 size: 14 residues. The CDR3 region is CASSQSLSSYEQYF. CDR3 bases: TGTGCCAGCAGCCAATCCCTCAGCTCCTACGAGCAGTACTTC.

V and J are TRBV7-2 and TRBJ2-7; TRBD2 matches at 10 bases. This CDR3 comprises 19 residues. V shed 0 bases and J 4 bases; nucleotides not matched to a gene: 15. CDR1 and CDR2 (germline): SGHTA, FQGNSA. The CDR3 reads CASSLAGGRLAGVGYEQYF. The CDR3 region has the DNA TGTGCCAGCAGCTTAGCGGGGGGTCGGCTAGCGGGAGTGGGGTACGAGCAGTACTTC.

For this clonotype: A much larger clonotype is one base distant, so this may be a read error. This chain links TRBV7-9 with TRBJ1-6, with D possibly being TRBD1 (6 bases). The CDR3 loop spans 14 amino acids. Germline CDR1 SEHNR, CDR2 FQNEAQ (reference sequence). CDR3 nucleotides: TGTGCCAGCACCCTCGGACAGAGTAATACACCCCTCCACTTT. It encodes CASTLGQSNTPLHF.

The gene calls are TRBV28 and TRBJ2-1; no reliable D call. This CDR3 spans 10 amino acids. Germline CDR1 reads MDHEN; CDR2 reads SYDVKM. Trimming took off 8 bases at V and 10 bases at J, with 9 bases between the two ends. DNA of the CDR3: TGTGCCAGCGCAGCCCGGGAGCAGTTCTTC. It specifies CASAAREQFF.

This clonotype was seen ten or more times. This chain connects TRBV6-4 to TRBJ2-2, with 7 bases identical to TRBD2. From germline, CDR1 is MRHNA and CDR2 SNTAGT. Trimming cost V 0 bases and J 6 bases; bases outside gene matches: 4. The CDR3 length is 15 residues. The CDR3 sequence is CASSDSAGVSGELFF. For the CDR3, the DNA is TGTGCCAGCAGTGACTCGGCGGGAGTATCCGGGGAGCTGTTTTTT.

The CDR3 region has the DNA TGCAGCGTTGTGTCAGGGGTCACAGATACGCAGTATTTT. Protein sequence: CSVVSGVTDTQYF. The chain couples TRBV29-1 to TRBJ2-3, with a tentative D call TRBD1 (6 bases). Trimming cost V 4 bases and J 2 bases, with 10 bases left between them. Germline values: CDR1 SQVTM, CDR2 ANQGSEA. The CDR3 contains 13 residues.

The chain carries TRBV10-3 and TRBJ2-7; the match to TRBD2 covers 7 bases. Germline V gene data show CDR1 as ENHRY and CDR2 as SYGVKD. This CDR3 has 16 residues. J gave up 2 bases and V 3 bases, and 10 bases lay outside the gene matches. CDR3 sequence (DNA): TGTGCCATCAGTGATCCGAGCCTAGCGGATCCCTACGAGCAGTACGTC. Protein product: CAISDPSLADPYEQYV.

This clonotype was counted only a few times. This chain connects TRBV18 to TRBJ2-3; D perhaps matches TRBD2 (7 bases). The V gene lost 0 bases and the J gene lost 0 bases, with 10 bases spanning the gap. This CDR3 contains 16 residues. Germline V gene lookup returns CDR1 KGHSH and CDR2 LQKENI. The CDR3 nucleotides are TGTGCCAGCTCACCACCGACGGGGGGCAGCACAGATACGCAGTATTTT. This translates into CASSPPTGGSTDTQYF.

This clonotype has only a few counts. This chain links TRBV28 with TRBJ2-7; D is unclear. This CDR3 has 12 residues. Trimming took off 1 base at V and 6 bases at J, with 7 bases between the two ends. Germline assignment: CDR1 MDHEN and CDR2 SYDVKM. The CDR3 nucleotides are TGTGCCAGCAGTTTATTAGTTGGCGAGCAGTACTTC. As protein: CASSLLVGEQYF.

This clonotype was observed a handful of times. The chain is built from TRBV29-1 and TRBJ2-5; D gene unclear. Trimming pared 4 bases from V and 4 bases from J, leaving 1 base between. CDR3 length: 9 residues. Germline CDR1 is SQVTM and CDR2 is ANQGSEA. The CDR3 loop reads CSVGETQYF. The DNA of the CDR3 is TGCAGCGTTGGAGAGACCCAGTACTTC.

This clonotype showed up just a few times. The chain recombines TRBV29-1 with TRBJ2-2; tentative D call: TRBD2 (5 bases). The ends were cut back, 4 bases at V and 3 bases at J, with 6 bases in the middle. Germline CDR1 reads SQVTM; CDR2 reads ANQGSEA. The CDR3 loop spans 12 amino acids. This CDR3 reads CSVVGDTGELFF. In nucleotides, the CDR3 is TGCAGCGTTGTCGGGGACACCGGGGAGCTGTTTTTT.

Here the CDR3 reads CASSTDRELFF. CDR3 sequence (DNA): TGTGCCAGCAGCACAGACCGGGAGCTGTTTTTT. V is TRBV5-4 and J is TRBJ2-2; D gene ambiguous. V lost 4 bases to trimming and J lost 9 bases, with 7 bases between them. The CDR3 loop spans 11 amino acids. The germline CDR1 and CDR2 sequences are SGHNT and YYREEE (reference sequence). The whole variable domain, filled in from reference TRBV5-4 and TRBJ2-2, reads ETGVTQSPTHLIKTRGQQVTLRCSSQSGHNTVSWYQQALGQGPQFIFQYYREEENGRGNFPPRFSGLQFPNYSSELNVNALELDDSALYLCASSTDRELFFGEGSRLTVL.